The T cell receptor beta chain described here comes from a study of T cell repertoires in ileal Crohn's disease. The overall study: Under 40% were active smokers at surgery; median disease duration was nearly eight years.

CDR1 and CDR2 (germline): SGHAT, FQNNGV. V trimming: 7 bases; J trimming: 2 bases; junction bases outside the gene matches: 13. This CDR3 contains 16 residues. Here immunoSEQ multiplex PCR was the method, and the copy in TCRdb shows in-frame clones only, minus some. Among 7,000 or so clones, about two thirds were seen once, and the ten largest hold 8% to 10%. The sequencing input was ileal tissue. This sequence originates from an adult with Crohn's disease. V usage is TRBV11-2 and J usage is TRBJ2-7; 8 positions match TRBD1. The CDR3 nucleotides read TGTGCCAGCAAGGCCTGGGGGACAGGTACCGCCTACGAGCAGTACTTC. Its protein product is CASKAWGTGTAYEQYF.